This T cell receptor (beta chain) appears in the sequencing data of a study of cytomegalovirus exposure and HLA in healthy donors. A note on this clone: Its antigen is unidentified.

The CDR3 sequence is 14 residues long. Trimming removed 7 bases at V and 4 bases at J, with 12 bases between. Germline-derived CDR1 and CDR2 are SGHRS and YFSETQ. PCR amplification relied on 60 Vbeta primers (plus 13 Jbeta primers). Some clones are missing from TCRdb's copy, which holds only in-frame ones; the method was immunoSEQ multiplex PCR. Of some 110,000 clones listed, under 85% are singletons. Overall study results and limits: Most TCR sequences were uncommon, yet certain public TCRs appeared in many donors.

This clonotype was sampled from a man aged 30-40 years in good health and CMV-seropositive. The V call is TRBV5-1, the J call TRBJ1-6, with D possibly matching TRBD1 (6 bases). Sequencing was carried out using PBMCs. The DNA for the CDR3 is TGCGCCAGCGCGGATGGGACATATAATTCACCCCTCCACTTT. Translating it yields CASADGTYNSPLHF. The full variable domain, in which reference TRBV5-1 and TRBJ1-6 provide the parts outside the CDR3, is KAGVTQTPRYLIKTRGQQVTLSCSPISGHRSVSWYQQTPGQGLQFLFEYFSETQRNKGNFPGRFSGRQFSNSRSEMNVSTLELGDSALYLCASADGTYNSPLHFGNGTRLTVT.